Listed here are 22 T cell receptor beta chains from one sample, sequenced in a study of blood T cell repertoires in COVID-19. TCRdb keeps only in-frame clones here, not all; method: immunoSEQ multiplex PCR. The sample holds about 80,000 clones; around 80% are singletons and the top ten take 10%. Sequences were obtained from peripheral blood. These receptors originate from a man aged 55-75 years with acute or convalescent COVID-19.

The DNA for the CDR3 is TGCGCCAGCAGCTCGACAGAGGATACGCAGTATTTT. The encoded protein is CASSSTEDTQYF. The chain combines TRBV5-1 with TRBJ2-3, with D tentatively TRBD1 (5 bases). This CDR3 is built from 12 residues. CDR1 SGHRS and CDR2 YFSETQ come from the germline V gene. V shed 3 bases and J shed 6 bases, with 8 bases lying between them.

The chain couples TRBV7-9 to TRBJ2-7; perhaps TRBD1 as D (6 bases). From germline, CDR1 is SEHNR and CDR2 FQNEAQ (reference sequence). Trimming shortened V by 8 bases and J by 4 bases, and 18 bases separated the two germline ends. This CDR3 region has 14 residues. This CDR3 reads CASAVAAGVYEQYF. Written as DNA, the CDR3 is TGTGCCAGCGCTGTGGCGGCAGGGGTGTACGAGCAGTACTTC.

The J gene is TRBJ2-2, the V gene TRBV6-5; D is uncertain. V lost 7 bases and J lost 1, with 10 bases in between. The CDR3 length is 14 residues. Per the germline V gene, CDR1 is MNHEY and CDR2 is SVGAGI. This chain's CDR3 is CASNTALNTGELFF. CDR3 bases: TGTGCCAGCAATACAGCATTGAACACCGGGGAGCTGTTTTTT.

J is TRBJ1-6 and V is TRBV27, with 7 bases that match TRBD1. The junction had 2 bases not matched to a gene; V was cut back by 0 bases and J by 6 bases. The length of the CDR3 is 15 residues. CDR1 and CDR2 from the germline V gene are MNHEY and SMNVEV (reference sequence). CDR3: CASSLSTGTNSPLHF. CDR3 nucleotides: TGTGCCAGCAGTTTATCGACAGGGACTAATTCACCCCTCCACTTT.

The chain has TRBV25-1 and TRBJ2-2, with D possibly being TRBD1 (5 bases). V lost 5 bases, J lost 6 bases, and 13 bases lay in between. Germline V CDR1 and CDR2: MGHDK, SYGVNS. The length of the CDR3 is 14 residues. The DNA for the CDR3 is TGTGCCAGCAGTAGTCGGTTAGGGGCCGGGGAGCTGTTTTTT. Amino acids: CASSSRLGAGELFF. Together with reference TRBV25-1 and TRBJ2-2, the CDR3 gives the full variable domain: EADIYQTPRYLVIGTGKKITLECSQTMGHDKMYWYQQDPGMELHLIHYSYGVNSTEKGDLSSESTVSRIRTEHFPLTLESARPSHTSQYLCASSSRLGAGELFFGEGSRLTVL.

For this clone: Sequence at one end of the junction differs from germline and may be a read error. This rearrangement joins TRBV18 to TRBJ1-1, with 7 nucleotides matching TRBD1. CDR3 size: 15 residues. Germline-derived CDR1 and CDR2 are KGHSH and LQKENI. This CDR3 is CASTPPRQGDSEAFF. The CDR3 nucleotides read TGTGCCAGCACACCCCCCAGACAGGGAGACTCTGAAGCTTTCTTT. The full variable domain, rest sourced from reference TRBV18 and TRBJ1-1, is NAGVMQNPRHLVRRRGQEARLRCSPMKGHSHVYWYRQLPEEGLKFMVYLQKENIIDESGMPKERFSAEFPKEGPSILRIQQVVRGDSAAYFCASTPPRQGDSEAFFGQGTRLTVV.

J is TRBJ2-2 and V is TRBV7-3; 12 bases line up with TRBD1. CDR3 length: 16 residues. The germline V gene has CDR1 SGHTA and CDR2 FQGTGA. V gave up 4 bases and J gave up 4 bases; unmatched junction bases: 4. The CDR3 nucleotides are TGTGCCAGCAGCTCCGGGACAGGGGGCATCACCGGGGAGCTGTTTTTT. It yields the protein CASSSGTGGITGELFF.

The rearrangement joins TRBV28 to TRBJ1-6; 9 nucleotides agree with TRBD1. The V segment lost 3 bases and the J segment 8 bases; nucleotides outside the gene matches: 5. Germline lookup yields CDR1 MDHEN and CDR2 SYDVKM. This CDR3 comprises 15 residues. The CDR3 loop is CASSFGTGSYSPLHF. In DNA, the CDR3 is TGTGCCAGCAGTTTTGGGACAGGGTCGTATTCACCCCTCCACTTT.

The chain uses TRBV7-2 and TRBJ1-2, with 11 positions matching TRBD1. Germline CDR1 and CDR2: SGHTA and FQGNSA. The CDR3 is 14 amino acids. V was pared by 6 bases and J by 6 bases, with 6 bases of the junction left unmatched. The CDR3 region is CASSQRTGGDGYTF. DNA for the CDR3: TGTGCCAGCAGTCAACGGACAGGGGGCGATGGCTACACCTTC. The complete variable domain, with remaining parts taken from reference TRBV7-2 and TRBJ1-2, reads GAGVSQSPSNKVTEKGKDVELRCDPISGHTALYWYRQSLGQGLEFLIYFQGNSAPDKSGLPSDRFSAERTGGSVSTLTIQRTQQEDSAVYLCASSQRTGGDGYTFGSGTRLTVV.

This clone has just a few counts. The chain combines TRBV12-5 with TRBJ1-5; D might be TRBD1 (5 bases). Trimming shortened V by 1 base and J by 7 bases, and 11 bases separated the two germline ends. There are 14 residues in the CDR3. CDR1 and CDR2 from the germline V gene are LGHNT and FRNRAP. The CDR3 is CASGLAHGGQPQHF. The CDR3 coding sequence is TGTGCTAGTGGTTTGGCCCACGGGGGGCAGCCCCAGCATTTT.

CDR3 DNA: TGTGCCAGCACGGTGTACACTGAAGCTTTCTTT. It yields the protein CASTVYTEAFF. The V call is TRBV2, the J call TRBJ1-1; D unclear. CDR1 SNHLY and CDR2 FYNNEI come from the germline V gene. V lost 7 bases, J lost 3 bases, and 6 bases lay in between. The CDR3 is made up of 11 amino acids.

This clone was detected a few times. V is TRBV7-2 and J is TRBJ1-5; 7 bases match TRBD1. The V and J ends lost 7 bases and 5 bases, in that order; junction bases with no gene match: 8. Germline CDR1 and CDR2: SGHTA and FQGNSA. CDR3 length: 14 residues. Here the CDR3 reads CASNPRGTDQPQHF. The CDR3 coding sequence is TGTGCCAGCAACCCAAGGGGGACAGATCAGCCCCAGCATTTT. The complete variable domain, with remaining parts taken from reference TRBV7-2 and TRBJ1-5, reads GAGVSQSPSNKVTEKGKDVELRCDPISGHTALYWYRQSLGQGLEFLIYFQGNSAPDKSGLPSDRFSAERTGGSVSTLTIQRTQQEDSAVYLCASNPRGTDQPQHFGDGTRLSIL.

The chain employs TRBV28 and TRBJ2-2; tentatively, D is TRBD2 (7 bases). The CDR3 has 15 residues. Trimming removed 5 bases at V and 5 bases at J, with 15 bases between. From germline, CDR1 is MDHEN and CDR2 SYDVKM. The CDR3 DNA is TGTGCCAGCAGTCCTCAGGGGAGGGGGACCGGGGAGCTGTTTTTT. Protein product: CASSPQGRGTGELFF.

The chain couples TRBV12-3 or TRBV12-4 to TRBJ1-1; D gene unclear. The CDR3 totals 13 residues. V was cut by 1 base and J by 5 bases, with 8 bases left in between. The CDR3 DNA is TGTGCCAGCAGTTTAGAAACGCGGACTGAAGCTTTCTTT. Its protein is CASSLETRTEAFF.

This rearrangement joins TRBV14 to TRBJ2-1; no clear D gene. Between the trimmed V and J ends, which lost 2 bases and 9 bases, there was a span of 11 bases. The CDR3 consists of 13 residues. Per germline, CDR1 SGHDN and CDR2 FVKESK. CDR3 DNA sequence: TGTGCCAGCAGCCAATCCTTGAACGGTGAGCAGTTCTTC. Translated: CASSQSLNGEQFF.

This rearrangement joins TRBV5-1 to TRBJ2-7; tentative D call: TRBD1 (6 bases). V lost 0 bases, J lost 6 bases, and 13 bases lay in between. CDR1 SGHRS and CDR2 YFSETQ come from the germline V gene. The CDR3 has 14 residues. CDR3 in amino acids: CASSLDREGGEQYF. The CDR3 nucleotides are TGCGCCAGCAGCTTGGACAGGGAAGGTGGCGAGCAGTACTTC. Full variable domain (remainder filled in from reference TRBV5-1 and TRBJ2-7): KAGVTQTPRYLIKTRGQQVTLSCSPISGHRSVSWYQQTPGQGLQFLFEYFSETQRNKGNFPGRFSGRQFSNSRSEMNVSTLELGDSALYLCASSLDREGGEQYFGPGTRLTVT.

The chain employs TRBV7-8 and TRBJ2-1, with a possible D match to TRBD1 (5 bases). The V gene lost 2 bases and the J gene lost 9 bases, with 20 bases spanning the gap. Germline-derived CDR1 and CDR2 are SGHVS and FQNEAQ. The CDR3 sequence is 16 residues long. The CDR3 spells CASSLRLQVSKGEQFF. The CDR3 coding sequence is TGTGCCAGCAGCTTACGGTTACAGGTTTCAAAAGGTGAGCAGTTCTTC.

J is TRBJ1-2 and V is TRBV2; tentatively, D is TRBD1 (6 bases). The germline V gene has CDR1 SNHLY and CDR2 FYNNEI. The V gene lost 6 bases and the J gene lost 2 bases, with 10 bases spanning the gap. CDR3 length equals 13 residues. In DNA, the CDR3 is TGTGCCAGCAGACCTGACAGGAACTATGGCTACACCTTC. This codes for CASRPDRNYGYTF. The full variable domain, in which reference TRBV2 and TRBJ1-2 provide the parts outside the CDR3, is EPEVTQTPSHQVTQMGQEVILRCVPISNHLYFYWYRQILGQKVEFLVSFYNNEISEKSEIFDDQFSVERPDGSNFTLKIRSTKLEDSAMYFCASRPDRNYGYTFGSGTRLTVV.

A word on this clone: The sample holds other DNA sequences that translate to the same CDR3. The V call is TRBV2, the J call TRBJ2-2, with 8 positions matching TRBD1. The V gene's germline CDR1 is SNHLY and CDR2 FYNNEI. This CDR3 region has 14 residues. The V segment lost 4 bases and the J segment 3 bases; nucleotides outside the gene matches: 1. CDR3 protein: CASSGQGYTGELFF. Written as DNA, the CDR3 is TGTGCCAGCAGTGGACAGGGGTACACCGGGGAGCTGTTTTTT. Based on the CDR3 plus reference TRBV2 and TRBJ2-2, the full variable domain is EPEVTQTPSHQVTQMGQEVILRCVPISNHLYFYWYRQILGQKVEFLVSFYNNEISEKSEIFDDQFSVERPDGSNFTLKIRSTKLEDSAMYFCASSGQGYTGELFFGEGSRLTVL.

The chain carries TRBV3-1 (or the pseudogene TRBV3-2) and TRBJ2-5, with D uncertain. Trimming took off 4 bases at V and 5 bases at J, with 11 bases between the two ends. CDR1 is LGHDT, CDR2 YNNKEL, per germline (reference sequence). The CDR3 has 13 amino acids. The DNA of the CDR3 is TGTGCCAGCAGCCTGCGAAGTTCGGAGACCCAGTACTTC. Its protein is CASSLRSSETQYF.

The chain employs TRBV2 and TRBJ2-7; D call uncertain. V was cut by 4 bases and J by 1 base, with 11 bases left in between. The CDR3 runs to 14 residues. Looked up from germline, CDR1 is SNHLY and CDR2 is FYNNEI. The CDR3 loop is CASSGSGGSYEQYF. In DNA form, the CDR3 reads TGTGCCAGCAGTGGGAGTGGCGGTTCCTACGAGCAGTACTTC.

This clone was found once. The genes are TRBV3-1 (or the pseudogene TRBV3-2) and TRBJ2-5, with D possibly TRBD2 on 5 matching bases. V lost 0 bases and J lost 7, with 18 bases in between. This CDR3 is built from 16 residues. Germline V CDR1 and CDR2: LGHDT, YNNKEL (reference sequence). CDR3 region: CASSQDGFSPGGTQYF. As DNA, the CDR3 is TGTGCCAGCAGCCAAGATGGGTTTAGCCCCGGAGGGACCCAGTACTTC.